This T cell receptor (beta chain) was recovered during a study of T-cell memory formation after mild COVID-19. Turning to the study itself: Clusters of TCRs were largely donor specific.

TCRdb redid the calling of the 5' RACE reads with MiXCR, one entry per CDR3 protein. Altogether about 82,000 distinct CDR3 sequences are present, about 13% being singletons, with the ten largest covering roughly a quarter. Study-level findings and limits: Nothing showed for sure that second-wave clones peaking on day 37 were SARS-CoV-2 specific. Contracting clones from day 15 to 85 showed balanced CD4/CD8; later expanders favored CD4+. The CD4+ clones that contracted clustered mainly within CM and EM, and the CD8+ clones concentrated in EMRA.

The ends lost 5 bases at V and 4 bases at J; junction bases unmatched: 11. Germline CDR1 is SGHTA and CDR2 is FQGTGA. This CDR3 has 17 amino acids. About this clonotype itself: Its specificity is unknown.

The receptor was derived from an adult woman who had mild COVID-19 (a few samples of this study predate the infection). Cell type and time point are not known. The chain couples TRBV7-3 to TRBJ2-2; TRBD2 agrees at 9 bases. The sequencing input was PBMCs or a T cell subset sorted from them (not recorded which). As DNA, the CDR3 is TGTGCCAGCAGCCTTTGGGCGGGAGGGCCTGGCACCGGGGAGCTGTTTTTT. It encodes CASSLWAGGPGTGELFF.